The sequence of this TCR beta chain was determined in a study of human T cells and chemical hapten exposure. V shed 5 bases and J shed 6 bases, with 20 bases lying between them. Germline V CDR1 and CDR2: MDHEN, SYDVKM. The CDR3 loop spans 15 amino acids. This clonotype was found many times. Sample time point: healthy volunteer bleed at 2 weeks. The authors' total RNA extraction used unfractionated whole blood. MiXCR, applied by TCRdb to the RACE reads, yields one record per CDR3 protein. The sample includes approximately 45,000 distinct CDR3 sequences, about 3.9% of them seen just once. Sequenced: whole blood. The chain recombines TRBV28 with TRBJ2-7, with D perhaps matching TRBD2 (7 bases). This receptor was identified in a female donor in good health. Some clones in this sample may be carry-over from other donors' samples. CDR3 sequence reads: CASSIPKGGVPEQYF. DNA of the CDR3: TGTGCCAGCAGTATCCCCAAGGGGGGGGTACCCGAGCAGTACTTC.